This T cell receptor beta chain came from a study of T cell repertoires in cytomegalovirus infection. At the level of the study: Public TCR beta signatures indicated both CMV infection and matching HLA type.

General study results and limits: Carriers of CMV plus the relevant HLA were identified by cumulative public TCR beta family frequency. It was HLA-C-restricted CMV-specific TCR beta clonotypes that dominated the response ex vivo.

This clonotype was found a few times. What it binds is unknown. TCRdb re-called the reads with MiXCR, one entry per CDR3 protein. Among 250,000 to 300,000 distinct CDR3 sequences, about 17% were seen once, and the ten largest hold about half. The CDR3 spans 11 residues. Germline-derived CDR1 and CDR2 are MGHDK and SYGVNS. With 6 bases removed from V and 8 bases from J, the gap between germline ends came to 8 bases. The source of this sequence is a human donor in good health (CMV status not recorded). Some clones in this sample may be carry-over from other donors' samples. The specimen was CD8+ T cells from PBMCs. The chain recombines TRBV25-1 with TRBJ2-1, with D unresolved. The CDR3: CASRNGYEQFF. The CDR3, as DNA: TGTGCCAGCAGAAATGGGTATGAGCAGTTCTTC.